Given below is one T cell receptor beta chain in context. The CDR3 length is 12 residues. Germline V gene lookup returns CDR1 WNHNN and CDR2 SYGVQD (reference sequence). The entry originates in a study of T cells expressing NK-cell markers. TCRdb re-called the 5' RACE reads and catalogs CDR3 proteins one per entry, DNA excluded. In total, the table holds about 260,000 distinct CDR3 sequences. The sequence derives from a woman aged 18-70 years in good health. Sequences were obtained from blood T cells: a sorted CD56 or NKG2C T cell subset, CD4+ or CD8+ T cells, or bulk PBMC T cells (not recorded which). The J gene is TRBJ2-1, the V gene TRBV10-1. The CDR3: CASSEDHPEQFF.